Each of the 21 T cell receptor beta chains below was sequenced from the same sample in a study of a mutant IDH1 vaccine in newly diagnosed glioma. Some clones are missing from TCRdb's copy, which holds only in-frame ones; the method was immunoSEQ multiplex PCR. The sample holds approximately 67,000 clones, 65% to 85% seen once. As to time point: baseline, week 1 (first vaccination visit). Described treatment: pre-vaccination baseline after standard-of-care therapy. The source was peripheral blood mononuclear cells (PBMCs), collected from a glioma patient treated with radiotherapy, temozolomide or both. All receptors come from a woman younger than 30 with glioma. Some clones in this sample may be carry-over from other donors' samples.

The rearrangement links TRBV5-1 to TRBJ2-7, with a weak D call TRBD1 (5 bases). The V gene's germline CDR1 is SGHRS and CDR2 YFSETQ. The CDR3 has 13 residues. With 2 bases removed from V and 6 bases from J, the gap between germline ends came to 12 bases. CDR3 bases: TGCGCCAGCAGCTTCCGGCCAGGGCTCGAGCAGTACTTC. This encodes CASSFRPGLEQYF.

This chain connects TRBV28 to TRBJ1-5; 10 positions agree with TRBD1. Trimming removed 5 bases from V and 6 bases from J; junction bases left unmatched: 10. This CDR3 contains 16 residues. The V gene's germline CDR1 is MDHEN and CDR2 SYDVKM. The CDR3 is CASSPTPGTGVQPQHF. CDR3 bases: TGTGCCAGCAGTCCCACCCCCGGGACAGGGGTTCAGCCCCAGCATTTT.

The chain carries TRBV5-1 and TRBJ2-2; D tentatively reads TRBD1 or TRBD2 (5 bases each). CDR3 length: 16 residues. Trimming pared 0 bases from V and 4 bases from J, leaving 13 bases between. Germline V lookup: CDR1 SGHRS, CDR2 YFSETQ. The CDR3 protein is CASSLVGVVGTGELFF. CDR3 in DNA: TGCGCCAGCAGCTTGGTGGGGGTCGTCGGCACCGGGGAGCTGTTTTTT.

The CDR3 region is CASSSLTLRTGQLPYEQYF. The CDR3 DNA is TGTGCCAGCAGCTCCTTAACTCTGCGGACAGGGCAACTCCCCTACGAGCAGTACTTC. This sequence joins TRBV7-9 and TRBJ2-7; 8 bases map to TRBD1. The J segment lost 2 bases and the V segment lost 4 bases, leaving 19 bases of the junction unmatched. The germline V gene has CDR1 SEHNR and CDR2 FQNEAQ (reference sequence). The CDR3 has 19 residues. The full variable domain, rest sourced from reference TRBV7-9 and TRBJ2-7, is DTGVSQNPRHKITKRGQNVTFRCDPISEHNRLYWYRQTLGQGPEFLTYFQNEAQLEKSRLLSDRFSAERPKGSFSTLEIQRTEQGDSAMYLCASSSLTLRTGQLPYEQYFGPGTRLTVT.

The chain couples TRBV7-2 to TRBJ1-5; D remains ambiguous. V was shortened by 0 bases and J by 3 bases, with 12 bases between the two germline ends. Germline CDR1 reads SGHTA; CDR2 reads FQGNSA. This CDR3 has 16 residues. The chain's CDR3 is CASSLAIGMNNQPQHF. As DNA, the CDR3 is TGTGCCAGCAGCTTAGCGATAGGGATGAACAATCAGCCCCAGCATTTT.

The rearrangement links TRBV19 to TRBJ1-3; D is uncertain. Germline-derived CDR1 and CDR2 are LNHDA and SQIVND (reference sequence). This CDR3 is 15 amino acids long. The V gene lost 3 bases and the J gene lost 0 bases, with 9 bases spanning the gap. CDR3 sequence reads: CASSINLSSGNTIYF. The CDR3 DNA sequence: TGTGCCAGTAGTATCAACCTGAGCTCTGGAAACACCATATATTTT.

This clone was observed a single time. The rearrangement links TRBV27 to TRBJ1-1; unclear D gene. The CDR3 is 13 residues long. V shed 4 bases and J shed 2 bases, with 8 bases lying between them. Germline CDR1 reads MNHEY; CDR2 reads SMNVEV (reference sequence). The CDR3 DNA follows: TGTGCCAGCAGTTGGGGAAGAAACACTGAAGCTTTCTTT. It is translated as CASSWGRNTEAFF.

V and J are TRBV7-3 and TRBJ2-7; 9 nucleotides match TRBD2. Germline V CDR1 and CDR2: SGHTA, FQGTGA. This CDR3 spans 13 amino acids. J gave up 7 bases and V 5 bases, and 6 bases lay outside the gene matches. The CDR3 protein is CASSMTSGSEQYF. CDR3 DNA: TGTGCCAGCAGCATGACTAGCGGTAGTGAGCAGTACTTC.

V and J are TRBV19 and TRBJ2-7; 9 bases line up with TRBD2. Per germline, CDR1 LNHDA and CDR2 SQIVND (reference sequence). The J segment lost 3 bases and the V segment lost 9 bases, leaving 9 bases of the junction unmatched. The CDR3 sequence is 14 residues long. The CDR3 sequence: CARPSGALHYEQYF. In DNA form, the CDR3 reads TGTGCCAGGCCTAGCGGGGCGCTCCACTACGAGCAGTACTTC.

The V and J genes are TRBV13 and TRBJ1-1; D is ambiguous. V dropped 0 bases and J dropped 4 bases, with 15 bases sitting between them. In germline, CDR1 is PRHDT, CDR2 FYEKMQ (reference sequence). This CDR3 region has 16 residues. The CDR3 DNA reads TGTGCCAGCAGCTTAGGACCAAGTGGGAGGAGCACTGAAGCTTTCTTT. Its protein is CASSLGPSGRSTEAFF.

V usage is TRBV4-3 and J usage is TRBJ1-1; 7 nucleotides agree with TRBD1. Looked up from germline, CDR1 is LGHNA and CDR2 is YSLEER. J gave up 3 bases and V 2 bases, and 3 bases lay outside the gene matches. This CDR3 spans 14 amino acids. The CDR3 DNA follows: TGCGCCAGCAGCCAACCAGGGGGGCACACTGAAGCTTTCTTT. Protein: CASSQPGGHTEAFF.

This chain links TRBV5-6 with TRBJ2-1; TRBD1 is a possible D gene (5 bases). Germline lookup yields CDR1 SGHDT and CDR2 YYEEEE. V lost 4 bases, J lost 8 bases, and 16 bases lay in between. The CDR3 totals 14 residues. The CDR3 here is CASSITGYLDEQFF. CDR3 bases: TGTGCCAGCAGCATCACAGGTTACCTCGATGAGCAGTTCTTC.

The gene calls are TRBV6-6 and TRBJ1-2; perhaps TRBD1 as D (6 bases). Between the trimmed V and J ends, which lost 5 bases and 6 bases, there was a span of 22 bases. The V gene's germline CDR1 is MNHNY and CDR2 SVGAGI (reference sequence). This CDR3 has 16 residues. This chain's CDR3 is CASSTAGGRGTNGYTF. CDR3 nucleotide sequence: TGTGCCAGCAGTACCGCTGGGGGCCGCGGAACGAATGGCTACACCTTC.

In DNA form, the CDR3 reads TGTGCCAGCAGCTCCCGGGACACTTCCTACGAGCAGTACTTC. Amino acids: CASSSRDTSYEQYF. The rearrangement uses TRBV5-6 and TRBJ2-7; TRBD1 might be the D (6 bases). Germline V gene data show CDR1 as SGHDT and CDR2 as YYEEEE. The CDR3 sequence is 14 residues long. The V and J ends lost 3 bases and 1 base respectively, with 11 bases between them.

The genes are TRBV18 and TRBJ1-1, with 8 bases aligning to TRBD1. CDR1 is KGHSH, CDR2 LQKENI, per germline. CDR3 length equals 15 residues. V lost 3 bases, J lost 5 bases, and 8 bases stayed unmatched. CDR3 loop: CASSPIGQGGTEAFF. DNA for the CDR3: TGTGCCAGCTCACCGATAGGACAGGGCGGAACTGAAGCTTTCTTT.

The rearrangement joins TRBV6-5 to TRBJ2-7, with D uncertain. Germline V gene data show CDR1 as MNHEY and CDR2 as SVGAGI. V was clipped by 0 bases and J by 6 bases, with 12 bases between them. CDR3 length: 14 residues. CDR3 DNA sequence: TGTGCCAGCAGTTACTCGGGAACCGGTGGCGAGCAGTACTTC. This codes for CASSYSGTGGEQYF.

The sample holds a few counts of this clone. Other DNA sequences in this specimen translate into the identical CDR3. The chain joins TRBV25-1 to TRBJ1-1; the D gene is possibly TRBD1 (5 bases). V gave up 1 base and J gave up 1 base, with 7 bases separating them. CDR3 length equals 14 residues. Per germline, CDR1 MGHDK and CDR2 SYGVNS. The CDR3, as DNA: TGTGCCAGCAGTGAATTTGGGGGGAACACTGAAGCTTTCTTT. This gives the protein CASSEFGGNTEAFF. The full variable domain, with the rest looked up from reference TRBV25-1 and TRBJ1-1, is EADIYQTPRYLVIGTGKKITLECSQTMGHDKMYWYQQDPGMELHLIHYSYGVNSTEKGDLSSESTVSRIRTEHFPLTLESARPSHTSQYLCASSEFGGNTEAFFGQGTRLTVV.

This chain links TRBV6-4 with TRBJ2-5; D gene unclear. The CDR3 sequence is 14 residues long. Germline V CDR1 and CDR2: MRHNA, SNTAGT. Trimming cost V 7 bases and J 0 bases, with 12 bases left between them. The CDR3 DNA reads TGTGCCAGCACCCACGATGGGTACCAAGAGACCCAGTACTTC. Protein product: CASTHDGYQETQYF.

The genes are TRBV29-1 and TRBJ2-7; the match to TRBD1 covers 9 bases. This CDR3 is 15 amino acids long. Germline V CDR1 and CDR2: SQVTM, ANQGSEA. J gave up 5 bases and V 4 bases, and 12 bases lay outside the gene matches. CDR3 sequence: CSVVVGGTGFNEQYF. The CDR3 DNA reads TGCAGCGTTGTAGTGGGTGGGACAGGGTTTAACGAGCAGTACTTC.

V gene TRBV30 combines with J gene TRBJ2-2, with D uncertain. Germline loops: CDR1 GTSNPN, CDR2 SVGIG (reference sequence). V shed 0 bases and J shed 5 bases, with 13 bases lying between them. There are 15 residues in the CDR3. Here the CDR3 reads CAWSVGSANTGELFF. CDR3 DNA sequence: TGTGCCTGGAGTGTAGGTTCGGCTAATACCGGGGAGCTGTTTTTT.

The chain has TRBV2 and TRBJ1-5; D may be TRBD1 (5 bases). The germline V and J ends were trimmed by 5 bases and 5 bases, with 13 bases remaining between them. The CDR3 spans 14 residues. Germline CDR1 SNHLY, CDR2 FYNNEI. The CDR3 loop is CASSPQGPDQPQHF. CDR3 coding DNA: TGTGCCAGCAGTCCTCAGGGTCCGGATCAGCCCCAGCATTTT.